The sequence of this T cell receptor beta chain was determined in a study of T cell changes during pregnancy in multiple sclerosis. Assay used: immunoSEQ multiplex PCR; TCRdb lists only in-frame clones, some missing. The table shows tens of thousands of clones, with about nine tenths occurring only once. The CDR3 runs 14 residues. Germline CDR1 reads MNHEY; CDR2 reads SMNVEV (reference sequence). V lost 4 bases to trimming and J lost 4 bases, with 13 bases between them. This material consisted of CD4+ T cells from peripheral blood mononuclear cells, taken before pregnancy. This clonotype was obtained from a female donor with multiple sclerosis, enrolled in a pregnancy study. This chain uses TRBV27 with TRBJ2-5; a weak D match, TRBD1 (6 bases). This CDR3 is CASSYTGIGETQYF. The CDR3 DNA is TGTGCCAGCAGTTACACAGGGATCGGAGAGACCCAGTACTTC.